Following are 18 T cell receptor beta chains from one sample sequenced in a study of T cells in Graves' hyperthyroidism and ophthalmopathy. Amplification of TCR beta CDR3 regions was performed using RNA transcripts as template. The study used the HTBI primer set for a first-round RT-PCR of the TCR CDR3. One entry per CDR3 protein results from TCRdb running MiXCR on the multiplex PCR reads. This table has under 400,000 distinct CDR3 sequences, more than 11% appearing once. The sequenced material came from blood. The receptors shown here come from a woman in her sixties with Graves' hyperthyroidism.

In this sample, this clonotype turned up a few times. The chain uses TRBV6-5 and TRBJ1-2, with D unclear. Germline V CDR1 and CDR2: MNHEY, SVGAGI. Trimming took 0 bases from V and 8 from J, leaving 13 bases between them. This CDR3 has 14 amino acids. DNA of the CDR3: TGTGCCAGCAGTTACTCACCCCGTTCTTCCGGCTACACCTTC. Residues: CASSYSPRSSGYTF.

This clonotype was picked up a small number of times. The V and J genes are TRBV20-1 and TRBJ2-2; 7 bases fit TRBD2. With V trimmed by 3 bases and J by 6 bases, 4 bases remained unmatched. Germline V gives CDR1 DFQATT, CDR2 SNEGSKA (reference sequence). This CDR3 spans 13 amino acids. CDR3 DNA sequence: TGCAGTGCTAGCACCAGCGGGGCCGGGGAGCTGTTTTTT. Translating it yields CSASTSGAGELFF.

The V call is TRBV19, the J call TRBJ2-1; possible D gene TRBD2, 5 bases. The CDR3 totals 13 residues. Trimming shortened V by 3 bases and J by 7 bases, and 10 bases separated the two germline ends. CDR1 and CDR2 (germline): LNHDA, SQIVND (reference sequence). CDR3 sequence reads: CASSISAGNEQFF. The CDR3 DNA reads as TGTGCCAGTAGTATTTCTGCGGGTAATGAGCAGTTCTTC. The full variable domain, with the rest looked up from reference TRBV19 and TRBJ2-1, is DGGITQSPKYLFRKEGQNVTLSCEQNLNHDAMYWYRQDPGQGLRLIYYSQIVNDFQKGDIAEGYSVSREKKESFPLTVTSAQKNPTAFYLCASSISAGNEQFFGPGTRLTVL.

This clonotype was counted only a few times. The rearrangement joins TRBV20-1 to TRBJ2-1; 10 bases match TRBD2. CDR3 size: 17 residues. V dropped 1 base and J dropped 9; count of bases not matched to a gene: 15. In germline, CDR1 is DFQATT, CDR2 SNEGSKA (reference sequence). For the CDR3, the DNA is TGCAGTGCTAGAGGGAAGGGGGGGACTAGCGTTGGCGGTGAGCAGTTCTTC. Translating it yields CSARGKGGTSVGGEQFF.

In its sample, this clonotype was seen many times. V and J are TRBV5-1 and TRBJ2-1; 11 bases fit TRBD2. V shed 4 bases and J 7 bases; nucleotides not matched to a gene: 7. Germline-derived CDR1 and CDR2 are SGHRS and YFSETQ. The CDR3 extends over 15 amino acids. The CDR3 region is CASSPTSGRTNEQFF. The DNA for the CDR3 is TGCGCCAGCAGCCCTACTAGCGGGAGAACGAATGAGCAGTTCTTC.

In regard to this clonotype: Since a much larger clone is just one base distant, this may be a read error. This chain uses TRBV3-1 with TRBJ1-6; perhaps TRBD1 as D (5 bases). The CDR3 covers 16 residues. V dropped 1 base and J dropped 9 bases, with 16 bases sitting between them. The germline CDR1 and CDR2 sequences are LGHDT and YNNKEL (reference sequence). CDR3 amino acids: CASSQGSGVLGSPLHF. CDR3 DNA: TGTGCCAGCAGCCAAGGATCGGGGGTATTGGGTTCACCCCTCCACTTT.

A remark on this clonotype: This may stem from a read error, because a much larger clone lies one nucleotide away. The chain joins TRBV28 to TRBJ1-4, with D maybe TRBD1 (5 bases). V shed 11 bases and J shed 3 bases, with 13 bases lying between them. Per germline, CDR1 MDHEN and CDR2 SYDVKM. The CDR3 is 13 residues long. CDR3 nucleotide sequence: TGTGCCGGCAAAATGACAGCTAATGAAAAACTGTTTTTT. Amino acids: CAGKMTANEKLFF.

This clonotype was found many times. The rearrangement joins TRBV5-1 to TRBJ2-1, with 11 bases aligning to TRBD1. This CDR3 has 17 amino acids. Losses at the gene ends were 5 bases for V and 7 bases for J; bases not matched to a gene: 14. The V gene's germline CDR1 is SGHRS and CDR2 YFSETQ. CDR3 amino acids: CASSQEGGQGVRNEQFF. DNA for the CDR3: TGCGCCAGCAGTCAGGAGGGGGGACAGGGGGTTCGGAATGAGCAGTTCTTC.

The sample holds many counts of this clonotype. The chain couples TRBV7-8 to TRBJ1-2; 8 positions match TRBD1. V shed 3 bases and J 2 bases; nucleotides not matched to a gene: 2. This CDR3 has 14 residues. Germline CDR1 is SGHVS and CDR2 is FQNEAQ. This CDR3 reads CASSFRTGNYGYTF. DNA for the CDR3: TGTGCCAGCAGCTTTCGGACAGGGAACTATGGCTACACCTTC.

This clonotype came up many times. The chain recombines TRBV18 with TRBJ2-7; 10 positions match TRBD2. The J segment lost 6 bases and the V segment lost 0 bases, leaving 8 bases of the junction unmatched. CDR3 length: 16 residues. The V gene's germline CDR1 is KGHSH and CDR2 LQKENI. This chain's CDR3 is CASSPPLSSGRSEQYF. CDR3 DNA sequence: TGTGCCAGCTCACCACCTCTTAGTAGCGGGAGGAGCGAGCAGTACTTC.

This clonotype was recorded at least ten times. The chain employs TRBV3-1 and TRBJ2-7, with TRBD2 identical over 7 bases. CDR1 and CDR2 (germline): LGHDT, YNNKEL (reference sequence). The CDR3 runs to 16 residues. V dropped 2 bases and J dropped 0; count of bases not matched to a gene: 7. CDR3 amino acids: CASSQRRSGNSYEQYF. In nucleotides, the CDR3 is TGTGCCAGCAGCCAACGGCGCAGCGGGAACTCCTACGAGCAGTACTTC.

This clonotype has more than one count but fewer than ten. The chain is built from TRBV7-3 and TRBJ2-2; D is unclear. Germline V gives CDR1 SGHTA, CDR2 FQGTGA. CDR3 length: 12 amino acids. V was cut by 4 bases and J by 7 bases, with 7 bases left in between. In DNA, the CDR3 is TGTGCCAGCAGCTCCTTTGGCGGGGAGCTGTTTTTT. This gives the protein CASSSFGGELFF.

The chain employs TRBV4-1 and TRBJ1-4; maybe TRBD1 (5 bases). The V gene's germline CDR1 is MGHRA and CDR2 YSYEKL. Deletions cut 1 base from V and 6 bases from J, with 15 bases between. This CDR3 comprises 16 residues. The CDR3 region is CASSQARVGDYEKLFF. The DNA of the CDR3 is TGCGCCAGCAGCCAAGCGAGGGTAGGGGATTATGAAAAACTGTTTTTT.

The chain joins TRBV7-9 to TRBJ2-2; D uncertain. The CDR3 is 14 residues long. CDR1 SEHNR and CDR2 FQNEAQ come from the germline V gene (reference sequence). Deletions cut 1 base from V and 1 base from J, with 4 bases between. This CDR3 reads CASSLEVNTGELFF. In DNA, the CDR3 is TGTGCCAGCAGCTTAGAGGTGAACACCGGGGAGCTGTTTTTT.

This clonotype was seen many times. The chain joins TRBV7-9 to TRBJ2-3, with 8 bases lining up with TRBD1. The germline V gene has CDR1 SEHNR and CDR2 FQNEAQ (reference sequence). Germline trimming cut 5 bases from V and 2 bases from J; bases unmatched to any gene: 9. This CDR3 has 16 amino acids. Here the CDR3 reads CASSLGTGTLTDTQYF. CDR3 DNA sequence: TGTGCCAGCAGCCTAGGGACAGGCACCCTCACAGATACGCAGTATTTT.

This clonotype was seen a handful of times. The chain couples TRBV14 to TRBJ2-5; TRBD2 matches at 13 bases. CDR3 length: 17 residues. Germline assignment: CDR1 SGHDN and CDR2 FVKESK. Trimming at V came to 4 bases and at J to 4 bases, leaving 9 bases not matched to a gene. The CDR3 region is CASSRPLGTSGAETQYF. The CDR3 region has the DNA TGTGCCAGCAGCCGACCTCTCGGGACTAGCGGGGCAGAGACCCAGTACTTC.

V gene TRBV10-3 combines with J gene TRBJ2-1, with 11 positions matching TRBD2. V lost 8 bases, J lost 6 bases, and 6 bases stayed unmatched. Per germline, CDR1 ENHRY and CDR2 SYGVKD. CDR3 length equals 14 residues. As DNA, the CDR3 is TGTGCCATCGGGGGGACTAGCGGATTCAATGAGCAGTTCTTC. Residues: CAIGGTSGFNEQFF.

Many counts were recorded for this clonotype. The chain couples TRBV12-3 or TRBV12-4 to TRBJ2-3; 14 bases match TRBD2. V gave up 3 bases and J gave up 5 bases; unmatched junction bases: 1. The CDR3 loop spans 15 amino acids. The CDR3 spells CASSFGLAGGDTQYF. For the CDR3, the DNA is TGTGCCAGCAGTTTCGGACTAGCGGGAGGAGATACGCAGTATTTT.